This T cell receptor beta chain was captured by sequencing in a study of monozygotic twins with inflammatory bowel disease (dated by TCRdb to between 2018 and 2021). Background on the whole study: The complete study included roughly 30 monozygotic twin pairs: 19 IBD-discordant Danish pairs and nine German pairs, of which four were IBD-concordant and five were IBD-discordant. The search for disease-associated traits relied mainly on comparing, within discordant pairs, IBD patients with their genetically identical healthy co-twins. Each individual had, on average, about 151 000 unique TCRalpha sequences and 181 000 unique TCRbeta sequences available for analysis.

Paper-wide results and their limitations: Because patients received different immunosuppressive treatments, the repertoires may have picked up extra background noise and variability between individuals. The results gave no support for a single strong signal or clonotype linked to IBD. Repertoire similarity did not differ between concordant and discordant twins, which could be due to limited statistical power. Compared with healthy twins, IBD patients shared fewer clonotypes with other individuals, and the difference was most pronounced in patients with signs of disease activity. Measured by the inverse Simpson index, TCRbeta repertoire diversity was lower in IBD patients than in their healthy co-twins. Different T cell subtypes could not be distinguished in the analysis.

Libraries were prepared through 5' RACE. The input for every TCR library was around 3,800 ng of total RNA. For each sample, cDNA synthesis was carried out in eight separate reactions using SMARTScribe reverse transcriptase. Unique molecular identifiers containing a 6-nucleotide sample barcode were introduced through template switching during cDNA synthesis. Two nested PCRs of about 16 and 10 cycles amplified the TCRalpha and TCRbeta cDNA, and bead purification followed each PCR. Before amplification, the cDNA was treated with uracil DNA-glycosylase and purified using the QIAquick PCR purification kit. The second PCR added Illumina TruSeq-compatible adapters along with sample-specific barcodes. Library quality and concentration were assessed using TapeStation and Qubit, and roughly 5.5 ng of each library was pooled. Sequencing of the pooled libraries was done on an Illumina HiSeq2500 single-index Rapid Run using custom sequencing primers and 2 x 100 bp reads. The authors processed their data as follows. MiGEC version 1.2.6 was used for UMI-based consensus assembly, which corrected PCR and sequencing errors. MiXCR version 2.1.1 handled V(D)J alignment, clonotype assembly and CDR3 extraction. Gene usage, clonotype sharing and MAIT/NKT TCR abundance were normalised by analysing the top 1000, 10 000 and 20 000 clonotypes per sample. After downsampling to 27 000 UMIs, diversity was calculated as the inverse Simpson index using the vegan R package. Paired Mann-Whitney U tests were applied to discordant twin pairs, and Benjamini-Hochberg correction was used for multiple testing. Following TCRdb reprocessing, every CDR3 protein sequence forms one entry, and DNA is not provided. The V and J calls reflect TCRdb's pipeline rather than the authors' work. The sample table holds roughly 320,000 distinct CDR3 sequences. The ten biggest clones cover roughly 5.3% of the sample.

Taken from cysteine to phenylalanine, the CDR3 has 16 residues. DNA for this receptor is not on file. The CDR1 and CDR2 encoded by the germline V gene (reference sequence) are SGHNT and YYREEE. From each donor, a roughly 2.5 ml peripheral blood sample was drawn into PAXgene tubes and stored at -80 degrees C. Without any T cell sorting, total RNA was extracted from whole blood using the PAXgene blood miRNA kit on an automated QIAcube. Deep TCRalpha and TCRbeta repertoire profiling with unique molecular barcoding was performed on peripheral blood of monozygotic twin pairs concordant or discordant for inflammatory bowel disease. Smoking habits were recorded for all twin pairs, and each individual was classified as a current, former or never smoker. For this clonotype: The antigen this receptor binds is unknown.

What was sequenced was blood. This chain is built from TRBV5-4 and TRBJ2-7; TCRdb reports TRBD2, a call that lacks DNA to check it against. The sequence derives from a human donor with ulcerative colitis or Crohn's disease, or a healthy co-twin of an affected twin (not recorded which). The CDR3: CASSKGLADTSYEQYF.